This entry describes one T cell receptor (beta chain). This sample was included in a study of blood T cell repertoires in COVID-19. Study-level information: Acute and convalescent COVID-19 specimens originated in the United States, Italy and Spain.

Produced via immunoSEQ multiplex PCR; TCRdb's table is partial and in-frame only. The table shows 200,000 to 300,000 clones, with approximately 91% occurring only once. Deletions cut 6 bases from V and 0 bases from J, with 11 bases between. CDR1 is SQVTM and CDR2 is ANQGSEA in the germline V gene. This CDR3 contains 14 residues. This receptor was identified in a human donor in a cohort sampled during active COVID-19. V usage is TRBV29-1 and J usage is TRBJ2-2; no clear D gene. The sequenced material came from peripheral blood. CDR3: CSVADFPNTGELFF. The CDR3 region has the DNA TGCAGCGTCGCCGACTTTCCGAACACCGGGGAGCTGTTTTTT.